The 15 T cell receptor beta chains below all came from one sample that was sequenced in a study of T cells after posttransplantation cyclophosphamide. The naive gate required viable CD3+CD4+ or CD3+CD8+ cells with CCR7+CD45RA+CD45RO-CD95-CD27+CD28+ phenotype. Clones were read by immunoSEQ multiplex PCR, and TCRdb kept only the in-frame ones, dropping some. Of approximately 17,000 clones listed, about 93% are singletons. Sequencing was carried out using naive CD4+ T cells sorted from blood. Receptor source: a woman in her forties or fifties in good health and a related stem cell transplant donor.

The chain joins TRBV30 to TRBJ1-1, with no clear D. CDR1 and CDR2 (germline): GTSNPN, SVGIG (reference sequence). The V end lost 0 bases, the J end lost 1 base, and 6 bases lay between the germline ends. The CDR3 loop spans 13 amino acids. The CDR3, as DNA: TGTGCCTGGAGTGTAACGCGGAACACTGAAGCTTTCTTT. Protein product: CAWSVTRNTEAFF.

The chain recombines TRBV7-3 with TRBJ2-3; 7 bases match TRBD2. The J segment lost 4 bases and the V segment lost 5 bases, leaving 9 bases of the junction unmatched. CDR1 is SGHTA, CDR2 FQGTGA, per germline. The CDR3 is 15 amino acids. CDR3 sequence: CASSPTSVLSDTQYF. The DNA for the CDR3 is TGTGCCAGCAGCCCCACTAGCGTACTATCAGATACGCAGTATTTT. Filled out from reference TRBV7-3 and TRBJ2-3, the complete variable domain reads GAGVSQTPSNKVTEKGKYVELRCDPISGHTALYWYRQSLGQGPEFLIYFQGTGAADDSGLPNDRFFAVRPEGSVSTLKIQRTERGDSAVYLCASSPTSVLSDTQYFGPGTRLTVL.

This sequence joins TRBV6-5 and TRBJ1-1, with 7 positions matching TRBD1. The junction had 3 bases not matched to a gene; V was cut back by 7 bases and J by 1 base. This CDR3 has 13 residues. CDR1 MNHEY and CDR2 SVGAGI come from the germline V gene. Written as DNA, the CDR3 is TGTGCCAGCACCAACAGGGGGAACACTGAAGCTTTCTTT. Encoded protein: CASTNRGNTEAFF.

The V call is TRBV6-4, the J call TRBJ2-3; a possible D gene is TRBD2 (5 bases). Germline CDR1 reads MRHNA; CDR2 reads SNTAGT. The CDR3 consists of 16 residues. V was pared by 0 bases and J by 10 bases, with 20 bases between. CDR3 in amino acids: CASSDSFSTPPRAQYF. CDR3 in DNA: TGTGCCAGCAGTGACTCCTTCTCCACCCCGCCGCGGGCGCAGTATTTT.

The chain links TRBV28 to TRBJ2-7; 8 bases are shared with TRBD2. Germline V gene sequence: CDR1 MDHEN, CDR2 SYDVKM. The CDR3 has 16 amino acids. J gave up 0 bases and V 3 bases, and 7 bases lay outside the gene matches. The CDR3 DNA reads TGTGCCAGCAGTTTCGCTAGCGGGCTAAGCTCCTACGAGCAGTACTTC. This translates into CASSFASGLSSYEQYF. The full variable domain, rest sourced from reference TRBV28 and TRBJ2-7, is DVKVTQSSRYLVKRTGEKVFLECVQDMDHENMFWYRQDPGLGLRLIYFSYDVKMKEKGDIPEGYSVSREKKERFSLILESASTNQTSMYLCASSFASGLSSYEQYFGPGTRLTVT.

The genes are TRBV5-4 and TRBJ2-2, with 9 positions matching TRBD2. The CDR3 totals 16 residues. The V and J ends lost 0 bases and 5 bases, in that order; junction bases with no gene match: 5. Germline CDR1 SGHNT, CDR2 YYREEE (reference sequence). The DNA of the CDR3 is TGTGCCAGCAGCTTGGGGTGGCTAGCGGGAACCGGGGAGCTGTTTTTT. Protein product: CASSLGWLAGTGELFF.

This clone was found once. This chain connects TRBV5-1 to TRBJ2-1; 11 bases line up with TRBD2. V was pared by 4 bases and J by 7 bases, with 13 bases of the junction left unmatched. The CDR3 extends over 17 amino acids. Germline-derived CDR1 and CDR2 are SGHRS and YFSETQ. CDR3 region: CASSPRTTSGSTNEQFF. The CDR3, as DNA: TGCGCCAGCAGCCCACGGACCACTAGCGGGAGTACGAATGAGCAGTTCTTC.

This sequence joins TRBV6-1 and TRBJ2-1, with D possibly TRBD1 on 8 matching bases. Germline V gene data show CDR1 as MNHNS and CDR2 as SASEGT. Deletions cut 7 bases from V and 8 bases from J, with 15 bases between. The CDR3 runs 13 residues. The CDR3 here is CASTLTGGDEQFF. The CDR3 DNA sequence: TGTGCCAGCACCCTTACAGGGGGGGATGAGCAGTTCTTC.

This clone was detected a few times. The rearrangement joins TRBV2 to TRBJ1-5; D remains unclear. Trimming shortened V by 2 bases and J by 0 bases, and 8 bases separated the two germline ends. This CDR3 contains 15 residues. Germline V lookup: CDR1 SNHLY, CDR2 FYNNEI. The CDR3 here is CASSEFRNSNQPQHF. CDR3 sequence (DNA): TGTGCCAGCAGTGAATTCAGAAATAGCAATCAGCCCCAGCATTTT.

The rearrangement uses TRBV5-1 and TRBJ2-3, with a possible D match to TRBD2 (5 bases). Germline assignment: CDR1 SGHRS and CDR2 YFSETQ. Trimming cost V 0 bases and J 3 bases, with 11 bases left between them. CDR3 length: 15 amino acids. CDR3 coding DNA: TGCGCCAGCAGCTTGGAAGCGGTATCGACAGATACGCAGTATTTT. This codes for CASSLEAVSTDTQYF.

The CDR3 DNA reads as TGTGCCAGCAGCTTAGCGCCGAGACAGATGATCCGGGGCAATCAGCCCCAGCATTTT. It translates to CASSLAPRQMIRGNQPQHF. The chain employs TRBV7-9 and TRBJ1-5; D possibly corresponds to TRBD1 (5 bases). The CDR3 is made up of 19 amino acids. Trimming stripped 0 bases from V and 2 bases from J, with 20 bases between. CDR1 is SEHNR and CDR2 is FQNEAQ in the germline V gene (reference sequence).

The chain employs TRBV6-1 and TRBJ1-2; 8 nucleotides match TRBD1. The V gene end was trimmed by 7 bases and the J gene end by 5 bases; junction bases not matched to a gene: 12. Germline CDR1 reads MNHNS; CDR2 reads SASEGT. The CDR3 consists of 15 residues. CDR3 DNA: TGTGCCAGCAAATCACAGGGGGACGCCCTATATGGCTACACCTTC. This translates into CASKSQGDALYGYTF.

The gene calls are TRBV6-4 and TRBJ1-1; maybe TRBD1 (6 bases). From germline, CDR1 is MRHNA and CDR2 SNTAGT. Trimming cost V 6 bases and J 1 base, with 9 bases left between them. The CDR3 spans 13 residues. CDR3 protein: CASSLRGNTEAFF. CDR3 DNA sequence: TGTGCCAGCAGCCTCAGGGGGAACACTGAAGCTTTCTTT.

This clone was seen just once. V and J are TRBV5-1 and TRBJ2-1; 9 nucleotides align to TRBD1. The CDR3 runs to 16 residues. V lost 4 bases and J lost 2; bases outside the gene matches: 7. The germline gives CDR1 SGHRS, CDR2 YFSETQ. The chain's CDR3 is CASSPLGTGPYNEQFF. The CDR3 DNA is TGCGCCAGCAGCCCCTTAGGGACAGGGCCCTACAATGAGCAGTTCTTC.

V gene TRBV2 combines with J gene TRBJ2-7; 8 bases are a match to TRBD1. The V and J ends lost 6 bases and 0 bases, in that order; junction bases with no gene match: 4. Per germline, CDR1 SNHLY and CDR2 FYNNEI. The CDR3 length is 14 residues. CDR3 region: CASRTQGGSYEQYF. The CDR3 DNA reads TGTGCCAGCAGGACACAGGGGGGCTCCTACGAGCAGTACTTC.